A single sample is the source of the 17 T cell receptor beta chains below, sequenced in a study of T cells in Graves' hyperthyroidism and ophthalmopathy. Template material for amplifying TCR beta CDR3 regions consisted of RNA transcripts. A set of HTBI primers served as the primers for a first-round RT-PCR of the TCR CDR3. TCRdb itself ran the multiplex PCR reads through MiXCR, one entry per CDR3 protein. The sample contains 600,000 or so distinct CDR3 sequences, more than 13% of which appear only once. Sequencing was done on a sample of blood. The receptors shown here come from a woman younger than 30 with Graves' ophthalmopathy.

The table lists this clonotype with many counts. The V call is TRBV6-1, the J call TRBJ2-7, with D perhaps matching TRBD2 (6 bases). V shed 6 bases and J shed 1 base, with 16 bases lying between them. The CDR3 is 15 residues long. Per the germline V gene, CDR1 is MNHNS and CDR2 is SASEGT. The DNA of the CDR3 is TGTGCCAGCAGGGACCTTAGCGGTGGGTCCTACGAGCAGTACTTC. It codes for CASRDLSGGSYEQYF.

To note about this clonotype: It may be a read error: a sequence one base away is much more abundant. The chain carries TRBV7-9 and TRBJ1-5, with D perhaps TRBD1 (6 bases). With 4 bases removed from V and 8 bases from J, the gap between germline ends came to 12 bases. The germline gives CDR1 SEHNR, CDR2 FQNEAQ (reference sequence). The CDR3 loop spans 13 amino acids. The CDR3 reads CASSSGGAEPQHF. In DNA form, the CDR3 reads TGTGCCAGCAGCTCTGGGGGCGCAGAGCCCCAGCATTTT.

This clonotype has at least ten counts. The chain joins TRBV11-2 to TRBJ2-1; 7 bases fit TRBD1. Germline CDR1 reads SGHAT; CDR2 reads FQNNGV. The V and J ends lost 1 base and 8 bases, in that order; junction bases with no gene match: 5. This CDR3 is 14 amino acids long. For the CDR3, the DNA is TGTGCCAGCAGCTTAGGAAACGGACAGGATGAGCAGTTCTTC. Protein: CASSLGNGQDEQFF.

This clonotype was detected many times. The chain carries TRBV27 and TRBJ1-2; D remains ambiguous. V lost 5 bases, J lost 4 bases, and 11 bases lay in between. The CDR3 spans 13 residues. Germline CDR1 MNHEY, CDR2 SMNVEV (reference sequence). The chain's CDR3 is CASSPTGVYGYTF. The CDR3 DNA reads TGTGCCAGCAGTCCAACGGGAGTCTATGGCTACACCTTC.

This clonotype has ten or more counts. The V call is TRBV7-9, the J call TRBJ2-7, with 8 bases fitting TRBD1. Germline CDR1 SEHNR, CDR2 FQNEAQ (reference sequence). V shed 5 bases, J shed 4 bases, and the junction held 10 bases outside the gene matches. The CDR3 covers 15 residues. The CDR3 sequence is CASSPPGTGLYEQYF. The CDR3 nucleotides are TGTGCCAGCAGCCCGCCCGGGACAGGCTTGTACGAGCAGTACTTC.

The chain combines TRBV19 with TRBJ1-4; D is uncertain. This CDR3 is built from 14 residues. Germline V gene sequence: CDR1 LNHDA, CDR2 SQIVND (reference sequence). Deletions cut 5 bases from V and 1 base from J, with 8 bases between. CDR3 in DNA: TGTGCCAGTAGTCTCGGGGTAACTAATGAAAAACTGTTTTTT. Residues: CASSLGVTNEKLFF.

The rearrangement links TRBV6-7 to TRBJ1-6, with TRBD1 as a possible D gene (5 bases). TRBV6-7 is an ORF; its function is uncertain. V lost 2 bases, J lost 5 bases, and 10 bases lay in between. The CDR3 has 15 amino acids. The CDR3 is CASSYKGPDNSPLHF. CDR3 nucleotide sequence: TGTGCCAGCAGTTACAAGGGACCAGATAATTCACCCCTCCACTTT.

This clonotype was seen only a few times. The CDR3 nucleotides read TGCAGTGCTAGAGAGGGACTAGCGGGACCGGAGACCCAGTACTTC. Protein sequence: CSAREGLAGPETQYF. The rearrangement uses TRBV20-1 and TRBJ2-5; 13 bases are a match to TRBD2. The length of the CDR3 is 15 residues. Germline-derived CDR1 and CDR2 are DFQATT and SNEGSKA (reference sequence). Trimming at V came to 0 bases and at J to 5 bases, leaving 3 bases not matched to a gene.

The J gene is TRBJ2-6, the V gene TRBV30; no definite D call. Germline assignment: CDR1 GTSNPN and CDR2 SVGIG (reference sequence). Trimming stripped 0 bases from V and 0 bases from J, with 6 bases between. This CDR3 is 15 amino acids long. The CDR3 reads CAWSVGDSGANVLTF. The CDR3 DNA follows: TGTGCCTGGAGTGTCGGAGACTCTGGGGCCAACGTCCTGACTTTC.

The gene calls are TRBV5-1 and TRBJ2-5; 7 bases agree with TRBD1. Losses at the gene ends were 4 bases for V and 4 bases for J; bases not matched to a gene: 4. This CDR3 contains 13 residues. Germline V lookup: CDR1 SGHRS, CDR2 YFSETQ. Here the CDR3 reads CASSLRGSETQYF. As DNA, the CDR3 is TGCGCCAGCAGCCTCAGGGGGTCAGAGACCCAGTACTTC.

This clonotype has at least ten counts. The CDR3 region has the DNA TGTGCCATCAGTGACCTCGGACAGGGAGGGCCCTACAATGAGCAGTTCTTC. Amino acids: CAISDLGQGGPYNEQFF. V usage is TRBV10-3 and J usage is TRBJ2-1; D perhaps matches TRBD1 (8 bases). This CDR3 has 17 amino acids. Germline CDR1 and CDR2: ENHRY and SYGVKD. The V gene lost 3 bases and the J gene lost 2 bases, with 17 bases spanning the gap.

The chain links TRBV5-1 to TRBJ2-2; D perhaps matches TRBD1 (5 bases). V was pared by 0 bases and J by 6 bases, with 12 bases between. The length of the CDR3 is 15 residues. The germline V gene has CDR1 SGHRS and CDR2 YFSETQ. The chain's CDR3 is CASSLVQGRAGELFF. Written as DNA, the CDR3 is TGCGCCAGCAGCTTGGTCCAGGGTCGCGCCGGGGAGCTGTTTTTT.

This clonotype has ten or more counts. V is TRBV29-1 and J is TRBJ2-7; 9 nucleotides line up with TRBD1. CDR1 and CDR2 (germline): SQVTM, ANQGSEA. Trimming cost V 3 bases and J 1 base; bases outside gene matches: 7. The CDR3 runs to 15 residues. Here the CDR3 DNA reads TGCAGCGTTGACCAAGGACAGGGGCTATCCTACGAGCAGTACTTC. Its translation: CSVDQGQGLSYEQYF.

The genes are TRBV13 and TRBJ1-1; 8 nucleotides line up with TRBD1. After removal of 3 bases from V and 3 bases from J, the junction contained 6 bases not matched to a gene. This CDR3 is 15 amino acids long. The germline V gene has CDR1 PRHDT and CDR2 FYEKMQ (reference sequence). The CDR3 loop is CASSLAGGLYTEAFF. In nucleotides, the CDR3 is TGTGCCAGCAGCTTGGCAGGGGGCCTGTACACTGAAGCTTTCTTT.

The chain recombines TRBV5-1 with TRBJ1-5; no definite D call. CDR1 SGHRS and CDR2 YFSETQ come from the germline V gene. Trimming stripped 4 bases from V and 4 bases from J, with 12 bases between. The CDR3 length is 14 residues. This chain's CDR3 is CASSPGERNQPQHF. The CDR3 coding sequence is TGCGCCAGCAGCCCCGGGGAGAGAAATCAGCCCCAGCATTTT.

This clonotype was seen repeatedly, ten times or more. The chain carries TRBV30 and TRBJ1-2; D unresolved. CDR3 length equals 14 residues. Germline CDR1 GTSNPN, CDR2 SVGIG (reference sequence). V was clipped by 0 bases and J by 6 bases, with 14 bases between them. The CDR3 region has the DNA TGTGCCTGGAGTGTATTGCGGATAGCGAATGGCTACACCTTC. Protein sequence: CAWSVLRIANGYTF.

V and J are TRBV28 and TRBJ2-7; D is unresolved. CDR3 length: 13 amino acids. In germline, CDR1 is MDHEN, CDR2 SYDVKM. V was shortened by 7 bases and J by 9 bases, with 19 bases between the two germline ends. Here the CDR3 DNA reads TGTGCCAGCACCTCTCAGAGGCGAAACGTGCAGTACTTC. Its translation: CASTSQRRNVQYF.